The 2 T cell receptor beta chains given below trace back to one sample, sequenced in a study of T cell responses to AZD1222 COVID-19 vaccine. Assay: immunoSEQ multiplex PCR; the TCRdb copy retains only in-frame clones and omits some. The sample holds some 150,000 clones, 85% to 90% seen once. The specimen was peripheral blood, collected 28 days after the second AZD1222 dose. Source of these receptors: an adult who received the AZD1222 COVID-19 vaccine.

The chain has TRBV5-8 and TRBJ1-2; TRBD1 matches at 8 bases. Germline V gene data show CDR1 as SGHTS and CDR2 as YDEGEE. The ends lost 3 bases at V and 6 bases at J; junction bases unmatched: 10. CDR3 length: 15 residues. CDR3 sequence reads: CASSSQGERGDGYTF. CDR3 coding DNA: TGTGCCAGCAGCTCACAGGGGGAGAGGGGTGATGGCTACACCTTC.

The chain combines TRBV5-6 with TRBJ2-2; D remains unclear. The CDR3 covers 13 residues. CDR1 is SGHDT, CDR2 YYEEEE, per germline. The germline V and J ends were trimmed by 4 bases and 7 bases, with 11 bases remaining between them. The CDR3 region has the DNA TGTGCCAGCAGCCCTAGTTGGAGCGGGGAGCTGTTTTTT. It is translated as CASSPSWSGELFF.